This paragraph reports one TCR beta chain. This clonotype was recorded at least ten times. Its recognized antigen is unknown. Base qualities are missing; no much larger clone stands one base away. The cysteine opens and the phenylalanine closes a CDR3 of 13 amino acids. Only the CDR3 DNA stays, 39 bases, in frame from base 1. After removal of 5 bases from V and 9 bases from J, the junction retains 1 base not matched to a gene. Looking up the germline V gene yields CDR1 SGHTA and CDR2 FQGNSA. The data belong to a study of CXCR3 chemokines and chemotherapy response in bladder cancer (dated by TCRdb to 2022 to 2024). Regarding the research as a whole: The study examined whether intratumoral CXCR3 chemokine system activity predicted chemotherapy response in human bladder cancer.

The library was generated by PCR. Sequenced on an Illumina HiSeq 2500. TCRdb cleaned the public reads at Q25 with fastp, built clones with MiXCR and kept in-frame beta chains. Rows with one shared CDR3 protein collapse into an entry with the most common genes and DNA. The sample contains 12,000 or so distinct CDR3 sequences, roughly an eighth of them found a single time. The ten largest clones add up to roughly a quarter of the sample. This receptor was taken from a human donor with bladder cancer that did not respond to neoadjuvant chemotherapy. Specimen collection occurred from a patient whose treatment included neoadjuvant chemotherapy. The chain is assembled from TRBV7-2 and TRBJ1-6, with 10 bases matching TRBD1. The nucleotides read TGTGCCAGCAGCCGGGACAGGGGTTCACCCCTCCACTTT. Translated, it reads CASSRDRGSPLHF.